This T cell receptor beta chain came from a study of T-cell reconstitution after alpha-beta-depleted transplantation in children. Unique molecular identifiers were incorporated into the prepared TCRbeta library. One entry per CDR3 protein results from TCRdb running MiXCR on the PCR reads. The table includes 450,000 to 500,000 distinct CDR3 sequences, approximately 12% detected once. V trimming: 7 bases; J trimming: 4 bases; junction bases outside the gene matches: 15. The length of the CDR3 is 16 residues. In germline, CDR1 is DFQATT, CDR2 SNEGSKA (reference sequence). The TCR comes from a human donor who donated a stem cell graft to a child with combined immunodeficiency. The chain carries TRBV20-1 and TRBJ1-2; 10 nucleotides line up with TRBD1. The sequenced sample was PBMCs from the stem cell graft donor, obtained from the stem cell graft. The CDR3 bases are TGCAGTGTCTCTGCCGGGACAGGGGCTCGCGGCTATGGCTACACCTTC. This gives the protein CSVSAGTGARGYGYTF.